Sequencing of this T cell receptor beta chain was carried out in a study of tumor and adjacent non-tumor tissue in lung cancer. The CDR3 contains 18 residues. Germline loops: CDR1 MNHEY, CDR2 SVGAGI. A modified ARM-PCR protocol with three rounds of nested PCR amplified TCRbeta. TCRdb re-called the multiplex PCR reads with MiXCR, one entry per CDR3 protein. Among around 76,000 distinct CDR3 sequences, 76% were seen once, and the ten largest hold around two fifths. In regard to this clonotype: A read error may account for a junction end that differs from germline.

The template was RNA from unsorted bulk tissue. More than 3 cm separated this lung sample from the edge of the tumor. The sequence derives from a man between 70 and 80 years old with non-small cell lung cancer. V gene TRBV6-5 combines with J gene TRBJ2-2, with 8 positions matching TRBD1. Sequencing input: distant non-tumor lung tissue. CDR3 DNA sequence: TGTGCCAGCAGCCGCGTCTCTCTTCAGGGGGCGATTTCCGGGGATCTGTTTTTT. Translating it yields CASSRVSLQGAISGDLFF.